These 28 T cell receptor beta chains originate from one sample sequenced in a study of cytomegalovirus exposure and HLA in healthy donors. This PCR relied on a set of 60 Vbeta primers and 13 Jbeta primers. Libraries were prepared by immunoSEQ multiplex PCR; TCRdb keeps only in-frame clonotypes and omits some of them. Among approximately 190,000 clones listed, more than 65% were seen once. The sequencing sample was made of PBMCs. The source is a woman in her twenties or thirties in good health and CMV-seronegative.

The chain employs TRBV19 and TRBJ2-2; TRBD1 matches at 7 bases. J lost 3 bases, V lost 4 bases, and 5 bases had no gene match. From germline, CDR1 is LNHDA and CDR2 SQIVND (reference sequence). The CDR3 is 15 residues long. CDR3 protein: CASSSSGTDTGELFF. CDR3 DNA: TGTGCCAGTAGTAGCTCCGGGACAGACACCGGGGAGCTGTTTTTT.

V usage is TRBV7-9 and J usage is TRBJ2-1, with TRBD2 matching over 8 bases. V lost 5 bases to trimming and J lost 1 base; unmatched junction nucleotides: 7. The V gene's germline CDR1 is SEHNR and CDR2 FQNEAQ (reference sequence). The CDR3 length is 16 residues. The CDR3 nucleotides read TGTGCCAGCAGCGTTACAGCGGGGGCTTCCTACAATGAGCAGTTCTTC. Protein product: CASSVTAGASYNEQFF.

V usage is TRBV5-1 and J usage is TRBJ2-7; 7 nucleotides line up with TRBD2. V shed 6 bases and J 3 bases; nucleotides not matched to a gene: 6. Germline CDR1 and CDR2: SGHRS and YFSETQ. The CDR3 has 13 amino acids. The CDR3 sequence is CASTFGTNYEQYF. The CDR3 DNA is TGCGCCAGCACCTTCGGGACTAACTACGAGCAGTACTTC.

V and J are TRBV18 and TRBJ2-1; 8 bases map to TRBD2. The CDR3 runs 16 residues. Looked up from germline, CDR1 is KGHSH and CDR2 is LQKENI. After removal of 4 bases from V and 9 bases from J, the junction contained 14 bases not matched to a gene. CDR3 in amino acids: CASSRHGGEKVSEQFF. The CDR3 coding sequence is TGTGCCAGCTCACGTCACGGGGGGGAAAAAGTCTCTGAGCAGTTCTTC.

The chain links TRBV19 to TRBJ1-6; 7 bases are a match to TRBD1. The length of the CDR3 is 14 residues. The germline V gene encodes CDR1 LNHDA and CDR2 SQIVND (reference sequence). The junction had 11 bases not matched to a gene; V was cut back by 9 bases and J by 9 bases. The CDR3: CASRSTGSGSPLHF. The CDR3 bases are TGTGCCAGCCGTTCGACAGGGTCGGGTTCACCCCTCCACTTT.

This clone was found a few times. The chain recombines TRBV27 with TRBJ2-2; the match to TRBD1 covers 8 bases. The CDR3 spans 16 residues. CDR1 and CDR2 (germline): MNHEY, SMNVEV (reference sequence). With 3 bases clipped from V and 2 bases from J, the junction kept 5 bases outside the gene matches. The CDR3: CASSLAGGPNTGELFF. CDR3 nucleotides: TGTGCCAGCAGTTTGGCAGGGGGCCCCAACACCGGGGAGCTGTTTTTT.

This sequence joins TRBV5-6 and TRBJ2-1; tentatively, D is TRBD2 (5 bases). This CDR3 spans 13 amino acids. Between the trimmed V and J ends, which lost 9 bases and 2 bases, there was a span of 12 bases. Germline V CDR1 and CDR2: SGHDT, YYEEEE. The DNA of the CDR3 is TGTGCCACTAGAAGCGGTCCCTACAATGAGCAGTTCTTC. Translated, it gives CATRSGPYNEQFF.

This sequence joins TRBV19 and TRBJ2-3; 8 positions agree with TRBD2. The CDR3 sequence is 17 residues long. Trimming removed 5 bases from V and 2 bases from J; junction bases left unmatched: 12. The V gene's germline CDR1 is LNHDA and CDR2 SQIVND (reference sequence). The CDR3 loop reads CASSEGISGTYTDTQYF. The CDR3 nucleotides read TGTGCCAGTAGTGAGGGGATTAGCGGGACCTACACAGATACGCAGTATTTT.

The chain recombines TRBV5-4 with TRBJ2-1; TRBD2 matches at 15 bases. The CDR3 runs to 17 residues. Germline V CDR1 and CDR2: SGHNT, YYREEE (reference sequence). V dropped 4 bases and J dropped 4; count of bases not matched to a gene: 6. CDR3 in amino acids: CASSRTSGRAYYNEQFF. The CDR3 region has the DNA TGTGCCAGCAGCCGGACTAGCGGGAGGGCGTATTACAATGAGCAGTTCTTC.

V gene TRBV11-2 combines with J gene TRBJ2-2, with D perhaps TRBD1 (6 bases). From germline, CDR1 is SGHAT and CDR2 FQNNGV. The CDR3 loop spans 16 amino acids. The ends were cut back, 5 bases at V and 5 bases at J, with 18 bases in the middle. The CDR3 coding sequence is TGTGCCAGCAGCCCAGACAGGTTACTGCGGACCGGGGAGCTGTTTTTT. Protein sequence: CASSPDRLLRTGELFF.

V and J are TRBV6-1 and TRBJ2-1; perhaps TRBD1 as D (5 bases). This CDR3 is built from 14 residues. V was trimmed by 2 bases and J by 6 bases, leaving 11 bases between them. Germline V gives CDR1 MNHNS, CDR2 SASEGT. The CDR3 coding sequence is TGTGCCAGCAGTGAAATAGCAGGGCGCAATGAGCAGTTCTTC. Translating it yields CASSEIAGRNEQFF.

This sequence joins TRBV27 and TRBJ1-5; D is perhaps TRBD1 (6 bases). The germline V gene encodes CDR1 MNHEY and CDR2 SMNVEV (reference sequence). Trimming left V 3 bases short and J 5 bases short, with 23 bases between. This CDR3 contains 18 residues. The CDR3 protein is CASSFLQRSGVMDQPQHF. The CDR3 region has the DNA TGTGCCAGCAGTTTTCTCCAAAGATCAGGGGTTATGGATCAGCCCCAGCATTTT.

This chain connects TRBV27 to TRBJ1-4, with D maybe TRBD1 (6 bases). From germline, CDR1 is MNHEY and CDR2 SMNVEV (reference sequence). The germline V and J ends were trimmed by 7 bases and 3 bases, with 12 bases remaining between them. The CDR3 is 14 amino acids. The CDR3 DNA follows: TGTGCCAGCACCCCGGACAGATCTAATGAAAAACTGTTTTTT. The encoded protein is CASTPDRSNEKLFF.

This chain joins TRBV18 and TRBJ2-3; 8 nucleotides align to TRBD1. Trimming removed 3 bases from V and 1 base from J; junction bases left unmatched: 3. Germline V gene data show CDR1 as KGHSH and CDR2 as LQKENI. CDR3 length equals 15 residues. The CDR3 sequence is CASSPQGARTDTQYF. In DNA, the CDR3 is TGTGCCAGCTCACCGCAGGGGGCGCGCACAGATACGCAGTATTTT.

This chain links TRBV2 with TRBJ1-4; the D gene is possibly TRBD1 (5 bases). The CDR3 consists of 16 residues. V dropped 4 bases and J dropped 0 bases, with 12 bases sitting between them. From germline, CDR1 is SNHLY and CDR2 FYNNEI. The CDR3 DNA sequence: TGTGCCAGCAGTGGTACAGGATTCCCAACTAATGAAAAACTGTTTTTT. Encoded protein: CASSGTGFPTNEKLFF.

The chain recombines TRBV7-2 with TRBJ1-1; 9 nucleotides match TRBD1. Germline V gives CDR1 SGHTA, CDR2 FQGNSA. The CDR3 runs to 13 residues. Unmatched junction bases numbered 9, after V lost 5 bases and J lost 11 bases. The CDR3 here is CASSPNTGGKAFF. Written as DNA, the CDR3 is TGTGCCAGCAGCCCGAACACAGGGGGCAAGGCTTTCTTT.

This chain links TRBV5-1 with TRBJ1-2; 7 bases align to TRBD1. The germline V gene has CDR1 SGHRS and CDR2 YFSETQ. The CDR3 length is 15 residues. After removal of 1 base from V and 3 bases from J, the junction contained 6 bases not matched to a gene. The CDR3 loop is CASSLRTGPDYGYTF. The CDR3 DNA is TGCGCCAGCAGCTTGAGGACAGGACCTGACTATGGCTACACCTTC.

V gene TRBV19 combines with J gene TRBJ1-1, with 8 bases aligning to TRBD1. Germline CDR1 is LNHDA and CDR2 is SQIVND (reference sequence). V was pared by 5 bases and J by 4 bases, with 6 bases of the junction left unmatched. CDR3 length: 14 residues. The CDR3, as DNA: TGTGCCAGTAGTCCTTGGACAGGGAGCACTGAAGCTTTCTTT. It yields the protein CASSPWTGSTEAFF.

The chain uses TRBV1 and TRBJ2-7; the table's D call TRBD2 went unverified against the DNA. TRBV1 is marked as a pseudogene. The CDR3 sequence is 14 residues long. CDR3 bases: TGCACCAGCAGCCAGGGGGGGGGACCGCTTAAGGGGTACTTC. Translating it yields CTSSQGGGPLKGYF.

The genes are TRBV7-8 and TRBJ2-1; 10 bases map to TRBD2. Germline assignment: CDR1 SGHVS and CDR2 FQNEAQ. J lost 2 bases, V lost 5 bases, and 6 bases had no gene match. There are 16 residues in the CDR3. CDR3 amino acids: CASSPRTSGPYNEQFF. CDR3 nucleotide sequence: TGTGCCAGCAGCCCGCGGACTAGCGGACCCTACAATGAGCAGTTCTTC.

A single count supports this clone. This sequence joins TRBV27 and TRBJ1-2; 9 positions match TRBD1. Germline V gene sequence: CDR1 MNHEY, CDR2 SMNVEV (reference sequence). The V gene end was trimmed by 2 bases and the J gene end by 7 bases; junction bases not matched to a gene: 5. The CDR3 extends over 14 amino acids. CDR3 nucleotides: TGTGCCAGCAGTTTAGGGACAGGGCTTTTTGGCTACACCTTC. It translates to CASSLGTGLFGYTF.

The chain recombines TRBV5-6 with TRBJ2-3, with TRBD1 identical over 11 bases. Germline V gene sequence: CDR1 SGHDT, CDR2 YYEEEE. The CDR3 length is 15 residues. J was trimmed by 5 bases and V by 3 bases; bases with no gene match: 5. The CDR3 DNA sequence: TGTGCCAGCAGCTCGGACAGGGGGCCGAGAGATACGCAGTATTTT. Its translation: CASSSDRGPRDTQYF.

V is TRBV6-5 and J is TRBJ2-7, with D maybe TRBD2 (5 bases). CDR3 length equals 14 residues. Trimming took off 6 bases at V and 0 bases at J, with 12 bases between the two ends. Germline V lookup: CDR1 MNHEY, CDR2 SVGAGI. The DNA of the CDR3 is TGTGCCAGCAGACCTCCGGGAACCTCCTACGAGCAGTACTTC. This codes for CASRPPGTSYEQYF.

The chain uses TRBV19 and TRBJ1-5; D might be TRBD1 (5 bases). Germline assignment: CDR1 LNHDA and CDR2 SQIVND (reference sequence). V was shortened by 5 bases and J by 2 bases, with 19 bases between the two germline ends. This CDR3 contains 17 residues. The DNA for the CDR3 is TGTGCCAGTAGTCCTTGGGGGGGGACTGTAGGCAATCAGCCCCAGCATTTT. Encoded protein: CASSPWGGTVGNQPQHF.

The J gene is TRBJ1-2, the V gene TRBV13; tentatively, D is TRBD1 (5 bases). This CDR3 is built from 17 residues. CDR1 and CDR2 (germline): PRHDT, FYEKMQ (reference sequence). Trimming stripped 5 bases from V and 0 bases from J, with 19 bases between. CDR3 region: CASSRPTGINTNYGYTF. In DNA form, the CDR3 reads TGTGCCAGCAGCCGCCCTACAGGCATCAATACTAACTATGGCTACACCTTC.

This chain connects TRBV7-8 to TRBJ2-5, with 10 bases lining up with TRBD2. The J call may be faulty, since TRBJ2-7 better matches the DNA end. Germline-derived CDR1 and CDR2 are SGHVS and FQNEAQ. There are 15 residues in the CDR3. CDR3 sequence reads: CASSTLASGRGEQYF. DNA of the CDR3: TGTGCCAGCAGCACCTTGGCTAGCGGGAGAGGCGAGCAGTACTTC.

Written as DNA, the CDR3 is TGTGCCAGCAGCATAACAGGGAGGGCGGACACTGAAGCTTTCTTT. Protein sequence: CASSITGRADTEAFF. The gene calls are TRBV7-2 and TRBJ1-1, with D possibly matching TRBD1 (6 bases). Trimming took off 5 bases at V and 3 bases at J, with 16 bases between the two ends. The V gene's germline CDR1 is SGHTA and CDR2 FQGNSA. CDR3 length equals 15 residues. The whole variable domain, remainder taken from reference TRBV7-2 and TRBJ1-1, is GAGVSQSPSNKVTEKGKDVELRCDPISGHTALYWYRQSLGQGLEFLIYFQGNSAPDKSGLPSDRFSAERTGGSVSTLTIQRTQQEDSAVYLCASSITGRADTEAFFGQGTRLTVV.

This clone has only a few counts. The rearrangement joins TRBV5-1 to TRBJ2-7; TRBD2 matches 8 bases. The CDR3 covers 16 residues. CDR1 SGHRS and CDR2 YFSETQ come from the germline V gene. V shed 1 base and J 0 bases; nucleotides not matched to a gene: 6. In nucleotides, the CDR3 is TGCGCCAGCAGCTTGCACGGCGGGGGGAGCTCCTACGAGCAGTACTTC. This encodes CASSLHGGGSSYEQYF.